This TCR beta chain originates from a study of PD-1 blockade in classical Hodgkin lymphoma. Deletions cut 7 bases from V and 8 bases from J, with 23 bases between. The CDR3 is 16 amino acids. Germline loops: CDR1 MDHEN, CDR2 SYDVKM. TCRdb keeps only in-frame clones here, not all; method: immunoSEQ multiplex PCR. Of about 110,000 clones listed, 80% to 90% were seen once; the top ten hold 20%. Every patient was affected by relapse after autologous stem cell transplantation, while exposure to brentuximab vedotin was not uniform. Points on this clone: Its antigen is not known.

Study-level results: Relative to healthy donors, newly diagnosed patients reportedly had lower baseline TCR diversity, which was reported as lower still in relapsed/refractory patients.

The TCR originated in a human donor with classical Hodgkin lymphoma. This chain uses TRBV28 with TRBJ1-4; tentative D call: TRBD1 (6 bases). The sequencing used peripheral blood mononuclear cells (PBMCs), collected before the second cycle of nivolumab. The CDR3 loop is CASNPIDGAGDEKLFF. The CDR3 DNA sequence: TGTGCCAGCAATCCGATCGACGGGGCAGGGGACGAAAAACTGTTTTTT.